This TCR beta chain stems from a study of radiotherapy plus CTLA-4 blockade in lung cancer. V was trimmed by 0 bases and J by 4 bases, leaving 12 bases between them. The CDR3 extends over 15 amino acids. CDR1 and CDR2 (germline): WSHSY, SAAADI. Clones were sequenced by immunoSEQ multiplex PCR, and TCRdb holds only the in-frame ones, with some missing. The repertoire holds roughly 80,000 clones, over 65% seen once, with roughly a tenth in the top ten. This sequence was found in a human donor with non-small cell lung cancer whose response to radiotherapy plus ipilimumab could not be evaluated. This chain uses TRBV10-2 with TRBJ1-2, with D hard to call. Sample: peripheral blood, taken from a patient treated with radiotherapy plus ipilimumab. Here the CDR3 reads CASSESTGFVYGYTF. CDR3 coding DNA: TGCGCCAGCAGTGAGTCGACCGGGTTTGTCTATGGCTACACCTTC.